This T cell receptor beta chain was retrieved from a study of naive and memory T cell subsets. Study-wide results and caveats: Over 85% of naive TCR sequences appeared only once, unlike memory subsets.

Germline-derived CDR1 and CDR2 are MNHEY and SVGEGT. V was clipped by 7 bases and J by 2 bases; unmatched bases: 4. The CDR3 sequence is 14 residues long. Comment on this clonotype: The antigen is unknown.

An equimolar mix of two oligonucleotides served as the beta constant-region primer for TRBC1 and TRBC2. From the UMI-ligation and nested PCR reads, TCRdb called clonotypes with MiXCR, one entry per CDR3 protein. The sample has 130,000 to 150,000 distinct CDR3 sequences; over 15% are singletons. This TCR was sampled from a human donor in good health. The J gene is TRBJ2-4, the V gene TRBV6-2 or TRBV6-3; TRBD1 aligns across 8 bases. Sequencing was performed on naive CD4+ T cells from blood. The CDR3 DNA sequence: TGTGCCAGCACTAGCAGGGGGCCCAAAAACATTCAGTACTTC. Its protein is CASTSRGPKNIQYF.